The subject of this entry is one TCR beta chain. This record belongs to a study of blood T cell repertoires in COVID-19. V gave up 4 bases and J gave up 4 bases, with 17 bases separating them. Germline CDR1 MNHNY, CDR2 SVGAGI (reference sequence). The CDR3 has 16 amino acids. Some clones are missing from TCRdb's copy, which holds only in-frame ones; the method was immunoSEQ multiplex PCR. The sample carries over 30,000 clones, about 89% recorded once. The J gene is TRBJ1-3, the V gene TRBV6-6; D perhaps matches TRBD1 (5 bases). The sequence was obtained from an elderly man with active COVID-19. Sequences were obtained from peripheral blood. The CDR3 loop is CASSWGSGGTGNTIYF. DNA for the CDR3: TGTGCCAGCAGTTGGGGGTCCGGGGGGACCGGAAACACCATATATTTT.